The entry that follows covers one T cell receptor beta chain sequence. The data belong to a study of technical replicates of blood from several donors. Only in-frame clones appear in the TCRdb table, and some are missing; sequencing was by immunoSEQ multiplex PCR. The sample shows fewer than 70,000 clones, about 86% of them seen only once. The TCR comes from a human donor in good health. Some clones in this sample may be carry-over from other donors' samples. Sequences were obtained from PBMCs.

The CDR3, as DNA: TGCGCCAGCAGCGGAAAGGGGGTCAACGAGCAGTACTTC. It is translated as CASSGKGVNEQYF. The rearrangement joins TRBV5-1 to TRBJ2-7, with TRBD1 as a possible D gene (6 bases). This CDR3 is built from 13 residues. CDR1 is SGHRS, CDR2 YFSETQ, per germline. V lost 4 bases, J lost 5 bases, and 13 bases lay in between.